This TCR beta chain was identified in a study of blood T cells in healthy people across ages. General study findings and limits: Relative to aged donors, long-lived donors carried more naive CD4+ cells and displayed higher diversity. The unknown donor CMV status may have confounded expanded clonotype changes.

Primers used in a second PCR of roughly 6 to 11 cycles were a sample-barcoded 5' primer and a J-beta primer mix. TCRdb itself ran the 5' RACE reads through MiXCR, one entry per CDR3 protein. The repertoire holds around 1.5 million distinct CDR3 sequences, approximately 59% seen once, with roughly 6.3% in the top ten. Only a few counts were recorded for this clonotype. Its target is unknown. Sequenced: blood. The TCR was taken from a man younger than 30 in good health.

The CDR3 loop is CASSGPGWGSAFF. The CDR3, as DNA: TGTGCCAGCAGTGGCCCTGGTTGGGGATCAGCTTTCTTT. J is TRBJ1-1 and V is TRBV27, with D unresolved. Per germline, CDR1 MNHEY and CDR2 SMNVEV (reference sequence). Trimming removed 5 bases from V and 10 bases from J, with 17 bases in between. This CDR3 is 13 amino acids long.